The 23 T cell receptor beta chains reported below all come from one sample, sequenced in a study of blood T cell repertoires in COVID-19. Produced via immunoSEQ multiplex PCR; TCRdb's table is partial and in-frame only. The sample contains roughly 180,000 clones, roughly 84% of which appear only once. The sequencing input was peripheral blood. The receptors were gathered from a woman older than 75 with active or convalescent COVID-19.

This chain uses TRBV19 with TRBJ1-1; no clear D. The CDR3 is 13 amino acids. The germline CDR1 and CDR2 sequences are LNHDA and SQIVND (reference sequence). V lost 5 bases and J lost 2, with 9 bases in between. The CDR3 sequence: CASSPGFNTEAFF. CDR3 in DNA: TGTGCCAGTAGTCCGGGGTTTAACACTGAAGCTTTCTTT.

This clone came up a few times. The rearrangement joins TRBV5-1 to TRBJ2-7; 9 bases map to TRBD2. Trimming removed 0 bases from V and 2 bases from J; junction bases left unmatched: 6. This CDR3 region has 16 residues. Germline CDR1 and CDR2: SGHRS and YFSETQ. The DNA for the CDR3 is TGCGCCAGCAGCTTGGCTCCTAGCGGGACCCCCTACGAGCAGTACTTC. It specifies CASSLAPSGTPYEQYF.

In DNA form, the CDR3 reads TGTGCCAGCAGCACGGGACTAGCGGGAGCCTACGAGCAGTACTTC. This encodes CASSTGLAGAYEQYF. The chain joins TRBV5-4 to TRBJ2-7; 14 nucleotides align to TRBD2. With 4 bases clipped from V and 2 bases from J, the junction kept 2 bases outside the gene matches. CDR1 SGHNT and CDR2 YYREEE come from the germline V gene (reference sequence). This CDR3 is 15 amino acids long.

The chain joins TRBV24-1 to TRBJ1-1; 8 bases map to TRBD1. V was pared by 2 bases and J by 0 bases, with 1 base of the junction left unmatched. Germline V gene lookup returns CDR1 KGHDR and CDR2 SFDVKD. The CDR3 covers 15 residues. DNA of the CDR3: TGTGCCACCAGTGATTACAGGGGGATGAACACTGAAGCTTTCTTT. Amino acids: CATSDYRGMNTEAFF.

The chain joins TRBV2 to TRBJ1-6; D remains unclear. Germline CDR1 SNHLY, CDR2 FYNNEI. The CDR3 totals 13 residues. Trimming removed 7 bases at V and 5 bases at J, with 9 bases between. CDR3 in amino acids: CASIDIHNSPLHF. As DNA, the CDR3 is TGTGCCAGCATAGATATTCATAATTCACCCCTCCACTTT.

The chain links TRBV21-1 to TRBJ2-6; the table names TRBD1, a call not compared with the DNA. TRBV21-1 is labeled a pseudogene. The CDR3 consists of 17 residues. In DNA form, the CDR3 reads TGTGCCAGCAGCCCCGCAGGCCTTTACTCTGGGGCCAACGTCCTGACTTTC. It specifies CASSPAGLYSGANVLTF.

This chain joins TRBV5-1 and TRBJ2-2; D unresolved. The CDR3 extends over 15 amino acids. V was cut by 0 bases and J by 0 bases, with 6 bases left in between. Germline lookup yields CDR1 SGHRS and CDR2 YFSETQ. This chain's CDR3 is CASSLDAANTGELFF. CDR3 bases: TGCGCCAGCAGCTTGGATGCAGCGAACACCGGGGAGCTGTTTTTT.

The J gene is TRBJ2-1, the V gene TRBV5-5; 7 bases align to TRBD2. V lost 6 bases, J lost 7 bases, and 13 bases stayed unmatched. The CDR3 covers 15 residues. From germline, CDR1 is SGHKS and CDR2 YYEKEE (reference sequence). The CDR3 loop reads CASTTVGREANEQFF. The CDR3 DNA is TGTGCCAGCACCACTGTAGGCCGGGAGGCAAATGAGCAGTTCTTC.

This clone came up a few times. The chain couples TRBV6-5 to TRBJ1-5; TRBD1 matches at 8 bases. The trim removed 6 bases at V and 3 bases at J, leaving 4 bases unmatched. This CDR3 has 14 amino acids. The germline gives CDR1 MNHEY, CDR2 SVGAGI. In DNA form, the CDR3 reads TGTGCCAGCAGCGGGGACAGGACCAATCAGCCCCAGCATTTT. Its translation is CASSGDRTNQPQHF.

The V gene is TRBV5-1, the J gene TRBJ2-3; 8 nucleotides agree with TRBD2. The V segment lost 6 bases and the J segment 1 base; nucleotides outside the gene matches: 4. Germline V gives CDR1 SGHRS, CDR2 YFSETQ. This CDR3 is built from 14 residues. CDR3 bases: TGCGCCAGCACCTGGACTAGCCGCACAGATACGCAGTATTTT. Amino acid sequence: CASTWTSRTDTQYF.

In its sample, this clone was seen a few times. The CDR3 sequence is CAINPDSNQPQHF. The CDR3 DNA reads as TGTGCCATCAATCCGGACAGTAATCAGCCCCAGCATTTT. The rearrangement uses TRBV10-3 and TRBJ1-5; D possibly corresponds to TRBD1 (6 bases). CDR3 size: 13 residues. Germline loops: CDR1 ENHRY, CDR2 SYGVKD. V lost 7 bases and J lost 4, with 11 bases in between.

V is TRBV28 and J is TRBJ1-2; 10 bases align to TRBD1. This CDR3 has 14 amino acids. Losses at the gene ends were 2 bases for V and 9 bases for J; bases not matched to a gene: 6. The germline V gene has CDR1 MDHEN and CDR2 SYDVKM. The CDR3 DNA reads TGTGCCAGCAGTTTAGCGACAGGGGGCGATAGCTACACCTTC. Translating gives CASSLATGGDSYTF.

CDR3 in DNA: TGTGCCAGCAGCTCGACGGGGGATGAGCAGTTCTTC. Protein: CASSSTGDEQFF. The V gene is TRBV11-3, the J gene TRBJ2-1; possible D gene TRBD2, 6 bases. The CDR3 length is 12 residues. Trimming took 4 bases from V and 8 from J, leaving 9 bases between them. Germline values: CDR1 SGHNT, CDR2 YENEEA.

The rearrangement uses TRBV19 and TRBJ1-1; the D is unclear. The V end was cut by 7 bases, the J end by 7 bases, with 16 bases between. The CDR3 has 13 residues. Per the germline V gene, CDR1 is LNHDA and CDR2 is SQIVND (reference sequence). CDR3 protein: CASTARRLGEAFF. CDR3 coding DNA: TGTGCCAGTACCGCGCGCAGGTTGGGTGAAGCTTTCTTT.

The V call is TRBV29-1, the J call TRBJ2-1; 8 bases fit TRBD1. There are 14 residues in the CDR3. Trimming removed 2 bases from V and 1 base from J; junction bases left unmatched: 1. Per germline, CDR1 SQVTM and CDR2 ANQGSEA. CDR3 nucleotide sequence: TGCAGCGTTGAACGGGACAGGTCCTACAATGAGCAGTTCTTC. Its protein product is CSVERDRSYNEQFF.

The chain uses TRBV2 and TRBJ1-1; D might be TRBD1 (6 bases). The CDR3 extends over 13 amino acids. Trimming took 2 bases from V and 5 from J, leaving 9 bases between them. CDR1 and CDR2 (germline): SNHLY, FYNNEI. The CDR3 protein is CASSESGQTEAFF. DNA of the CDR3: TGTGCCAGCAGTGAAAGCGGACAGACTGAAGCTTTCTTT.

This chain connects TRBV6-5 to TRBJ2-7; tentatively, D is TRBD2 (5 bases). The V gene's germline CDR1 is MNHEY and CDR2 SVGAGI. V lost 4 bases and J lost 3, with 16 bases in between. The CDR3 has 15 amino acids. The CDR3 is CASSSLRMGSYEQYF. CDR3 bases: TGTGCCAGCAGTTCTCTTCGGATGGGGAGCTACGAGCAGTACTTC.

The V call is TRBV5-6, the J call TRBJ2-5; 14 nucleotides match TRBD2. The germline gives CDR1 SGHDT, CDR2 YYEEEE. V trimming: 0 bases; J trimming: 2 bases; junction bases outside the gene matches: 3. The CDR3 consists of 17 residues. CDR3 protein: CASSLAGLAGGQETQYF. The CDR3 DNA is TGTGCCAGCAGCTTGGCCGGACTAGCGGGAGGACAAGAGACCCAGTACTTC.

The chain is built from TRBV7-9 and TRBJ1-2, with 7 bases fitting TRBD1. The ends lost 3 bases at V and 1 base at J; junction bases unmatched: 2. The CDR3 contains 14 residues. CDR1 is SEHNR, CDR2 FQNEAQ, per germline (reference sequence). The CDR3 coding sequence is TGTGCCAGCAGCTTGAACAGGGGTAACTATGGCTACACCTTC. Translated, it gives CASSLNRGNYGYTF.

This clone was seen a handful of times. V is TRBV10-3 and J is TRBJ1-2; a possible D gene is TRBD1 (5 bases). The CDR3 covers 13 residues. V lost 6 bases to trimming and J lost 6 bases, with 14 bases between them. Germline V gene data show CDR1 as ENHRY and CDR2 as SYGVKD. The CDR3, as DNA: TGTGCCATCAGAATACTGACAGAGGATGGCTACACCTTC. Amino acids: CAIRILTEDGYTF.

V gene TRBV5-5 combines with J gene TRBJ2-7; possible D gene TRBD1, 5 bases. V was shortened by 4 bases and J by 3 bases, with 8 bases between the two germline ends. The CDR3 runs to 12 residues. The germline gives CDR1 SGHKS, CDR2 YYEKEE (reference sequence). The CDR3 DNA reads TGTGCCAGCAGCCCCACAGGCTACGAGCAGTACTTC. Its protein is CASSPTGYEQYF.

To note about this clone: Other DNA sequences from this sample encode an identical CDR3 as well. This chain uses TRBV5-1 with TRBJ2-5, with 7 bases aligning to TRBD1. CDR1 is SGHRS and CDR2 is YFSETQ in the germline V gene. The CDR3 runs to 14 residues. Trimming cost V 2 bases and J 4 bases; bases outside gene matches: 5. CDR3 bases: TGCGCCAGCAGCTTTGAGGGGGCCGGAGAGACCCAGTACTTC. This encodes CASSFEGAGETQYF.

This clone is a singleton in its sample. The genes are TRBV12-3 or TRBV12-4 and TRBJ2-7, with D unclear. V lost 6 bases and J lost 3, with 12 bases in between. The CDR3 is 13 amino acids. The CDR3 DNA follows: TGTGCCAGCAGGTCGGCGGTCATCTACGAGCAGTACTTC. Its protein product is CASRSAVIYEQYF.